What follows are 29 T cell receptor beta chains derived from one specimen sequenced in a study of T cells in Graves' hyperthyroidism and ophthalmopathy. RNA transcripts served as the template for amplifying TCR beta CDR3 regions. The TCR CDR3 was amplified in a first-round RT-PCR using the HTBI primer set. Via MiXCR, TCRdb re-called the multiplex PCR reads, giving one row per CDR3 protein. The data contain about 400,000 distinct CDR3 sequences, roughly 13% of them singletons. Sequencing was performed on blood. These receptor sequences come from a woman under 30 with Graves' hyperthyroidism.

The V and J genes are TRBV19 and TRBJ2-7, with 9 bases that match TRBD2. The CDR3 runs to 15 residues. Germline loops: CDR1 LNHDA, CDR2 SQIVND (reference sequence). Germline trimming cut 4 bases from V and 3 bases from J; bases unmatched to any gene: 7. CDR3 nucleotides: TGTGCCAGTAGTACCCAAGTGACTAGCGGCTACGAGCAGTACTTC. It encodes CASSTQVTSGYEQYF.

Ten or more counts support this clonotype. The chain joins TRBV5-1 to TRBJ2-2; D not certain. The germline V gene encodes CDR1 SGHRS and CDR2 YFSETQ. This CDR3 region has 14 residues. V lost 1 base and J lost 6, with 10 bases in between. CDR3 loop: CASSLNAAPGELFF. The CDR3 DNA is TGCGCCAGCAGCTTGAACGCGGCCCCCGGGGAGCTGTTTTTT. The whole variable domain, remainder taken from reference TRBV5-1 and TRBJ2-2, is KAGVTQTPRYLIKTRGQQVTLSCSPISGHRSVSWYQQTPGQGLQFLFEYFSETQRNKGNFPGRFSGRQFSNSRSEMNVSTLELGDSALYLCASSLNAAPGELFFGEGSRLTVL.

CDR3 nucleotide sequence: TGTGCCAGCAGCTCAGGTCCGGCCCAGCATTTT. The encoded protein is CASSSGPAQHF. The chain recombines TRBV28 with TRBJ1-5; D gene uncertain. The V gene's germline CDR1 is MDHEN and CDR2 SYDVKM. Trimming shortened V by 6 bases and J by 11 bases, and 11 bases separated the two germline ends. The CDR3 runs 11 residues. Together with reference TRBV28 and TRBJ1-5, the CDR3 gives the full variable domain: DVKVTQSSRYLVKRTGEKVFLECVQDMDHENMFWYRQDPGLGLRLIYFSYDVKMKEKGDIPEGYSVSREKKERFSLILESASTNQTSMYLCASSSGPAQHFGDGTRLSIL.

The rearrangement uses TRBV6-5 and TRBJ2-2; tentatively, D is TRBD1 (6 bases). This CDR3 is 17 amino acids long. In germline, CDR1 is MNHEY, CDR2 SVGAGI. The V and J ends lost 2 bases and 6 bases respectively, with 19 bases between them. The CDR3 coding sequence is TGTGCCAGCAGTTACCAAAGGAAAACAGGGTATCCCGGGGAGCTGTTTTTT. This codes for CASSYQRKTGYPGELFF.

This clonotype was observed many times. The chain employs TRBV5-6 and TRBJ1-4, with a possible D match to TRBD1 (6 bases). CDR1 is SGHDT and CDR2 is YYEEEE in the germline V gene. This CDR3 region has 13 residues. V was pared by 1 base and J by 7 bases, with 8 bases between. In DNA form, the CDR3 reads TGTGCCAGCAGCTTGAACAGGGCTGAAAAACTGTTTTTT. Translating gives CASSLNRAEKLFF.

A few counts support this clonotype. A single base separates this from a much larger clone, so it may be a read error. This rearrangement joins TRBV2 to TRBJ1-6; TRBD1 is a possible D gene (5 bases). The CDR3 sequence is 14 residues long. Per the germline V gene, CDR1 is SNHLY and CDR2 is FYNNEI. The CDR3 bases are TGTGCCGGCAGGGCAGGGATTAATAATTCACCCCTCCACTTT. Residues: CAGRAGINNSPLHF.

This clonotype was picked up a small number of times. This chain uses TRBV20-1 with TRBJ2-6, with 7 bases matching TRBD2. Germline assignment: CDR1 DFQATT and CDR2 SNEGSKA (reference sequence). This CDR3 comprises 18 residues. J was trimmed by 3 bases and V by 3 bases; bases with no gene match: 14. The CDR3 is CSASMTAGSDLGANVLTF. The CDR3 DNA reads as TGCAGTGCTAGTATGACAGCGGGAAGCGATCTTGGGGCCAACGTCCTGACTTTC.

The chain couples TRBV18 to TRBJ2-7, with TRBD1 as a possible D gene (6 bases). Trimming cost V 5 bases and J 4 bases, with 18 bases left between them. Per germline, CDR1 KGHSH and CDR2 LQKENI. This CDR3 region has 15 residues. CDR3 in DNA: TGTGCCAGCTCAGCTCGCAAGGGGGAGAGTTACGAGCAGTACTTC. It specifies CASSARKGESYEQYF.

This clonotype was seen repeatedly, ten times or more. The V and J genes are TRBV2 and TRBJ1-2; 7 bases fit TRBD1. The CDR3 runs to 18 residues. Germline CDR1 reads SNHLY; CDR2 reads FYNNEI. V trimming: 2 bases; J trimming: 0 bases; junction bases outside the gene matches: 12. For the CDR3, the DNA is TGTGCCAGCAGTGAAAGGGGGCCAGGGGCCTCCTCTAACTATGGCTACACCTTC. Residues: CASSERGPGASSNYGYTF.

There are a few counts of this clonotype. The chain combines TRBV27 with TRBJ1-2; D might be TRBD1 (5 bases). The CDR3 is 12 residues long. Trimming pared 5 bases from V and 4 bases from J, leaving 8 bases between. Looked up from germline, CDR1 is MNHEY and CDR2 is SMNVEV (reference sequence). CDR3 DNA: TGTGCCAGCAGTCACCAGGGCTATGGCTACACCTTC. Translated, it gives CASSHQGYGYTF.

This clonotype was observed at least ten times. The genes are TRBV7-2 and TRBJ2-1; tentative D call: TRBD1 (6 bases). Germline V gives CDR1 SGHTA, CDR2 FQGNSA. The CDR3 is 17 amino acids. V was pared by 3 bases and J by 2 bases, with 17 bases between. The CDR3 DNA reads TGTGCCAGCAGCTTGTGGGCCACAGGGTCAACCTACAATGAGCAGTTCTTC. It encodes CASSLWATGSTYNEQFF.

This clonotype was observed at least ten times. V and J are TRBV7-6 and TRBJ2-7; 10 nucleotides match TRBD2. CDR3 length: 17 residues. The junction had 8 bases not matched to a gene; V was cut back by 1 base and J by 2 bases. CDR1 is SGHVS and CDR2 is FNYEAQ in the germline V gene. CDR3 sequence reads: CASSLDHTSGVAYEQYF. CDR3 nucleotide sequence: TGTGCCAGCAGCTTAGATCACACTAGCGGGGTAGCCTACGAGCAGTACTTC.

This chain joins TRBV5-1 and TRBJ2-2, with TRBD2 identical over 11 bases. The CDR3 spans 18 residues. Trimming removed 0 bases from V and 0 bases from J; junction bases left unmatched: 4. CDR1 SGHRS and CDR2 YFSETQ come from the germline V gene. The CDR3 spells CASSLGLAGRANTGELFF. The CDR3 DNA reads TGCGCCAGCAGCTTGGGACTAGCGGGGCGCGCGAACACCGGGGAGCTGTTTTTT.

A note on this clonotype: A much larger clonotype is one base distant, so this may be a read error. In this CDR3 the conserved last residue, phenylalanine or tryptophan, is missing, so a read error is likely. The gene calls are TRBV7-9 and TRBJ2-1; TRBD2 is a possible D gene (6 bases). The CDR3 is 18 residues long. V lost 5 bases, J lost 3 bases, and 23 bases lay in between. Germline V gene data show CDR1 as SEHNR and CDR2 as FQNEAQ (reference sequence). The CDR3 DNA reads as TGTGCCAGCAGCCCTCCCCTGGGTACGGGAGTGTTCTACAATGAGCAGTTCCTC. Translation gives CASSPPLGTGVFYNEQFL.

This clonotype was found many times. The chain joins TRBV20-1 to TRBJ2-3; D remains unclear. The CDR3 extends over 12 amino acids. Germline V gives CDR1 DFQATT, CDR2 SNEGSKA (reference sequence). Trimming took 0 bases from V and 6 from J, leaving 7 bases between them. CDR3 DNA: TGCAGTGCTAGAGATCCCGGGGATACGCAGTATTTT. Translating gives CSARDPGDTQYF.

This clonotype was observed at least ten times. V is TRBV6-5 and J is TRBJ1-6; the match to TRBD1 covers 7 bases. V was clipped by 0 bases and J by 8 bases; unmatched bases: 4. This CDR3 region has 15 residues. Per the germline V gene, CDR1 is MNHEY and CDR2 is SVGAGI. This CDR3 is CASSYSWDRYSPLHF. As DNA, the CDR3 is TGTGCCAGCAGTTACTCCTGGGACAGATATTCACCCCTCCACTTT.

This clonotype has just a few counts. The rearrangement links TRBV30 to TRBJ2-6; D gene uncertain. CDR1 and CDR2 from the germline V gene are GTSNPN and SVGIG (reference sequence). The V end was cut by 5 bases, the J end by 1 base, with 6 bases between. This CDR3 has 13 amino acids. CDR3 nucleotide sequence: TGTGCCTGGGGCCTATCTGGGGCCAACGTCCTGACTTTC. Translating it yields CAWGLSGANVLTF.

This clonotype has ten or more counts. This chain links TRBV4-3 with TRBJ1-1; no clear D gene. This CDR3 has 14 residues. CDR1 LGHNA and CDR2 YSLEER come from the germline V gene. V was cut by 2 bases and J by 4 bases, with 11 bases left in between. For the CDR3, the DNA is TGCGCCAGCAGCCAAACTGCCCGAGGCACTGAAGCTTTCTTT. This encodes CASSQTARGTEAFF.

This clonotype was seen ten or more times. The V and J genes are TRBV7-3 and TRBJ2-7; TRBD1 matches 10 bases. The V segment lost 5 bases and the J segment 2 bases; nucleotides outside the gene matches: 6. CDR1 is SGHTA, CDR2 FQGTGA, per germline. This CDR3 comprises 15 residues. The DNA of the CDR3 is TGTGCCAGCAGCCTAAGTGGGACAGGGGCCTACGAGCAGTACTTC. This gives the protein CASSLSGTGAYEQYF.

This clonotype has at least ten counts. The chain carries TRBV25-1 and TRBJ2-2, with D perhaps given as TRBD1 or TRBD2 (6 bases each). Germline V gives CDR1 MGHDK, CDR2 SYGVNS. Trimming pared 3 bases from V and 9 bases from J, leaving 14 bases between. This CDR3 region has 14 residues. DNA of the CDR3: TGTGCCAGCAGTGATCAAGGGGGGACCAGGGAGCTGTTTTTT. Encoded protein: CASSDQGGTRELFF.

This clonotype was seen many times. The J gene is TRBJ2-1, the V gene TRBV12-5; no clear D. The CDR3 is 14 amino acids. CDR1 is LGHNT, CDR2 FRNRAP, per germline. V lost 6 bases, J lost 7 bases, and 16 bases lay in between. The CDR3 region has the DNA TGTGCTAGTGGCCCATCGACGGAAGCAAATGAGCAGTTCTTC. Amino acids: CASGPSTEANEQFF.

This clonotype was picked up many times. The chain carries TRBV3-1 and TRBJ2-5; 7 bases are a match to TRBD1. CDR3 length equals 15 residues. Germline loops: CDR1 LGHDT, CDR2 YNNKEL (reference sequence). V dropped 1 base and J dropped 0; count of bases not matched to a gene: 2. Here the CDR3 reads CASSQGGQYQETQYF. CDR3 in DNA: TGTGCCAGCAGCCAAGGGGGACAGTACCAAGAGACCCAGTACTTC.

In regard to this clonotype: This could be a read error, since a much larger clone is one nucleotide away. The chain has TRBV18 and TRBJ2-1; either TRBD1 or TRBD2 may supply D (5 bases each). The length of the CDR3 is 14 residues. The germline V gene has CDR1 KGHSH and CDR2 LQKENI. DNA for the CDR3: TGTGCCAGCTCACCCGGGGCCTCCTACAATGAGCAGATCTTC. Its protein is CASSPGASYNEQIF.

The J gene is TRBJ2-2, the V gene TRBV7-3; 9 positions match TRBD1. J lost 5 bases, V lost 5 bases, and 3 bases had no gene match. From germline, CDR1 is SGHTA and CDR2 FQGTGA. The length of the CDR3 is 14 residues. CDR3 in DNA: TGTGCCAGCAGCCAAGGACAGGGGACCGGGGAGCTGTTTTTT. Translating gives CASSQGQGTGELFF.

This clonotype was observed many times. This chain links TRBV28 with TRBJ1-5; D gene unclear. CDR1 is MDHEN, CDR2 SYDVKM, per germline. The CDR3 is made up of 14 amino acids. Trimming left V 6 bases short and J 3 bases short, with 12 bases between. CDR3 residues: CASRFRLANQPQHF. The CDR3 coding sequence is TGTGCCAGCAGATTCCGACTGGCCAATCAGCCCCAGCATTTT.

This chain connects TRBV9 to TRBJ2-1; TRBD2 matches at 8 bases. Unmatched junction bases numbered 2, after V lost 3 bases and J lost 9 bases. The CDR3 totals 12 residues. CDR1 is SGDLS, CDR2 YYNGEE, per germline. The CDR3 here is CASSGTSPEQFF. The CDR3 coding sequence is TGTGCCAGCAGCGGGACTAGCCCTGAGCAGTTCTTC.

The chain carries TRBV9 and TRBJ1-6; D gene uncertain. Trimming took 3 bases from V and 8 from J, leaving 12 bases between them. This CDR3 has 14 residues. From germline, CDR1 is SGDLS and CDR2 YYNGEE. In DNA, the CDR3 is TGTGCCAGCAGCGCGGCTACAGCGGATTCACCCCTCCACTTT. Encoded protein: CASSAATADSPLHF. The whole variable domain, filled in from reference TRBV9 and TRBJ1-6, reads DSGVTQTPKHLITATGQRVTLRCSPRSGDLSVYWYQQSLDQGLQFLIQYYNGEERAKGNILERFSAQQFPDLHSELNLSSLELGDSALYFCASSAATADSPLHFGNGTRLTVT.

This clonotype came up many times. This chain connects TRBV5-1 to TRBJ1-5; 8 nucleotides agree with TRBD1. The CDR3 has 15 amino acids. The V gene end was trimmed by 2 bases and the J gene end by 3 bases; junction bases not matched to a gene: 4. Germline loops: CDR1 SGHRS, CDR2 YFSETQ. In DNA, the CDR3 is TGCGCCAGCAGCTTCGGACAGGGCGTCAATCAGCCCCAGCATTTT. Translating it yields CASSFGQGVNQPQHF. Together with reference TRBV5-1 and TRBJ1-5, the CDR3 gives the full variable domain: KAGVTQTPRYLIKTRGQQVTLSCSPISGHRSVSWYQQTPGQGLQFLFEYFSETQRNKGNFPGRFSGRQFSNSRSEMNVSTLELGDSALYLCASSFGQGVNQPQHFGDGTRLSIL.

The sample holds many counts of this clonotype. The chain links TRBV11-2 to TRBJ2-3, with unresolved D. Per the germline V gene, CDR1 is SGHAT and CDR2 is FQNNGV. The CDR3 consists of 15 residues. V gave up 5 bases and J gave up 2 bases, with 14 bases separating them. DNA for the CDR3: TGTGCCAGCAGCCAAACGACGGCTTTCACAGATACGCAGTATTTT. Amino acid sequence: CASSQTTAFTDTQYF.